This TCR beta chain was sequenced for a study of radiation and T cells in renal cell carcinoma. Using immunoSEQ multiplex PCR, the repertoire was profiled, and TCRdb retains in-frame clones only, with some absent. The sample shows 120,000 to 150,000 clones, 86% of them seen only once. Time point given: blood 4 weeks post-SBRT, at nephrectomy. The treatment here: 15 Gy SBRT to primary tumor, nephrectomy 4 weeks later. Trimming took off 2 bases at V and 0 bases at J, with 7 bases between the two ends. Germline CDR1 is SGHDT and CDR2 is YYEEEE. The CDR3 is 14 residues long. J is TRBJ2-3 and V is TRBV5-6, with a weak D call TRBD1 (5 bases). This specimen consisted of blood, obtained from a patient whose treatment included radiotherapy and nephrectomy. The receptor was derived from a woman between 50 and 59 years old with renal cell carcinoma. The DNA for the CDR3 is TGTGCCAGCAGCTTCACAGGTAGCACAGATACGCAGTATTTT. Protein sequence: CASSFTGSTDTQYF.